Sequencing of this T cell receptor beta chain was carried out in a study of cytomegalovirus exposure and HLA in healthy donors. Study-level findings and limits: Through in vitro validation, a few CMV-associated chains were shown to be specific for CMV antigens.

A note on this clone: Its antigen remains unidentified.

The PCR made use of 60 Vbeta and 13 Jbeta primers. The method was immunoSEQ multiplex PCR; TCRdb's version includes in-frame clones alone and lacks a portion of them. The sample has under 250,000 clones, 70% to 85% seen once. V lost 6 bases to trimming and J lost 5 bases; unmatched junction nucleotides: 5. CDR1 and CDR2 from the germline V gene are LNHDA and SQIVND (reference sequence). This CDR3 is built from 13 residues. This clonotype originated in a male donor in good health and CMV-seronegative. Sequences were obtained from PBMCs. The genes are TRBV19 and TRBJ1-2, with 8 bases lining up with TRBD1. This CDR3 is CASSRDRGYGYTF. CDR3 DNA: TGTGCCAGTAGCAGAGACAGGGGTTATGGCTACACCTTC.